The sequence of this TCR beta chain was determined in a study of T cells in localized non-small cell lung cancer. Study observations and caveats: Uninvolved adjacent lung had the highest recorded T cell clonality, with tumor below it. Investigators sequenced only a single tumor region, leaving heterogeneity possible. Out of the top 100 tumor clones, a median approximately 61 were seen in adjacent lung. Prolonged overall survival went with higher T cell density in the blood.

About this clone itself: Its antigen is as yet unknown.

Using immunoSEQ multiplex PCR, the repertoire was profiled, and TCRdb retains in-frame clones only, with some absent. The profile shows fewer than 50,000 clones, roughly four fifths of them singletons. The germline CDR1 and CDR2 sequences are MNHEY and SMNVEV (reference sequence). CDR3 length: 14 residues. J is TRBJ2-5 and V is TRBV27, with D perhaps TRBD1 (6 bases). The J call may be mistaken, given a closer DNA end match to TRBJ2-7. The TCR sequence derives from a man between 40 and 70 years old with stage II lung adenocarcinoma. The specimen was PBMCs, collected before any cancer treatment. CDR3 coding DNA: TGTGCCAGCAGGACCGGGACATTCACCTACGAGCAGTACTTC. Residues: CASRTGTFTYEQYF.